The next 24 T cell receptor beta chains were all read from a single sample in a study of blood T cell repertoires in COVID-19 (dated by TCRdb to the early 2020s). The receptor library was made with the immunoSEQ multiplex PCR assay. In TCRdb, the immuneACCESS table is reduced to in-frame sequences with V and J assigned. These tables do not hold every clone; where another copy was compared, an unresolved V gene accounts for under half, and the others remain unexplained. Recorded for this sample are hundreds of thousands of clones; approximately 90% of them occurred a single time. The ten biggest clones cover just under 6.5% of the sample. The sequenced material came from PBMCs or T cells enriched from blood (not recorded which). The receptors stem from a woman in her 30s with acute COVID-19.

The genes are TRBV19 and TRBJ2-2; D is undetermined. CDR1 is LNHDA and CDR2 is SQIVND in the germline V gene (reference sequence). CDR3 length: 15 amino acids. V gave up 2 bases and J gave up 5 bases, with 12 bases separating them. The CDR3 DNA reads as TGTGCCAGTAGTATACCCCAGCAGGCTACCGGGGAGCTGTTTTTT. It codes for CASSIPQQATGELFF.

V usage is TRBV3-1 (or the pseudogene TRBV3-2) and J usage is TRBJ2-5, with 7 bases aligning to TRBD2. After removal of 3 bases from V and 3 bases from J, the junction contained 10 bases not matched to a gene. This CDR3 is 16 amino acids long. Germline V gene data show CDR1 as LGHDT and CDR2 as YNNKEL (reference sequence). CDR3: CASSQTAGRAEETQYF. The CDR3 region has the DNA TGTGCCAGCAGCCAGACAGCGGGGAGGGCCGAAGAGACCCAGTACTTC.

The chain recombines TRBV29-1 with TRBJ1-1, with D unclear. There are 11 residues in the CDR3. CDR1 and CDR2 from the germline V gene are SQVTM and ANQGSEA. V was pared by 5 bases and J by 4 bases, with 8 bases between. Written as DNA, the CDR3 is TGCAGCGTTCTGCCGGGCACTGAAGCTTTCTTT. Translated: CSVLPGTEAFF.

The chain uses TRBV18 and TRBJ1-5; 8 bases map to TRBD1. V shed 4 bases, J shed 4 bases, and the junction held 3 bases outside the gene matches. There are 14 residues in the CDR3. CDR1 KGHSH and CDR2 LQKENI come from the germline V gene. The CDR3 protein is CASSRQGINQPQHF. In DNA, the CDR3 is TGTGCCAGCTCACGACAGGGGATAAATCAGCCCCAGCATTTT.

This clone was counted ten times or more. The chain employs TRBV6-1 and TRBJ1-6; maybe TRBD1 (6 bases). The germline V and J ends were trimmed by 1 base and 0 bases, with 22 bases remaining between them. CDR3 length: 21 residues. CDR1 and CDR2 (germline): MNHNS, SASEGT. Here the CDR3 reads CASSEGPDRPPVSSYNSPLHF. The CDR3 bases are TGTGCCAGCAGTGAAGGTCCAGACAGGCCCCCCGTGAGCTCCTATAATTCACCCCTCCACTTT.

The V call is TRBV5-4, the J call TRBJ1-2, with 8 nucleotides matching TRBD1. CDR1 and CDR2 (germline): SGHNT, YYREEE (reference sequence). Unmatched junction bases numbered 8, after V lost 4 bases and J lost 3 bases. The CDR3 is 15 amino acids. For the CDR3, the DNA is TGTGCCAGCAGCCCAAGGACAGGGTTGGACTATGGCTACACCTTC. It specifies CASSPRTGLDYGYTF.

The chain employs TRBV3-1 (or the pseudogene TRBV3-2) and TRBJ2-5, with D perhaps TRBD1 (6 bases). In germline, CDR1 is LGHDT, CDR2 YNNKEL (reference sequence). The ends were cut back, 4 bases at V and 5 bases at J, with 14 bases in the middle. The CDR3 extends over 14 amino acids. CDR3 region: CASSLPGAGETQYF. CDR3 nucleotide sequence: TGTGCCAGCAGCCTACCAGGGGCCGGGGAGACCCAGTACTTC.

V usage is TRBV7-9 and J usage is TRBJ1-1; perhaps TRBD1 as D (6 bases). Germline values: CDR1 SEHNR, CDR2 FQNEAQ (reference sequence). The CDR3 is 18 residues long. V lost 4 bases to trimming and J lost 3 bases, with 24 bases between them. As DNA, the CDR3 is TGTGCCAGCAGCTCCAAAGGACAGTCCACTTTTATGTACACTGAAGCTTTCTTT. It codes for CASSSKGQSTFMYTEAFF.

The chain carries TRBV5-6 and TRBJ2-7; maybe TRBD2 (6 bases). CDR3 length equals 14 residues. The V gene's germline CDR1 is SGHDT and CDR2 YYEEEE. V lost 4 bases and J lost 5, with 16 bases in between. The CDR3 region is CASSGGKGGHEQYF. CDR3 nucleotides: TGTGCCAGCAGCGGCGGGAAGGGTGGCCACGAGCAGTACTTC.

The CDR3, as DNA: TGTGCCAGCAGCCAAACCCTCGGGACAGGGACCAGTTCACCCCTCCACTTT. Translated, it gives CASSQTLGTGTSSPLHF. V is TRBV3-1 (or the pseudogene TRBV3-2) and J is TRBJ1-6, with 9 bases that match TRBD1. There are 17 residues in the CDR3. With 2 bases clipped from V and 9 bases from J, the junction kept 11 bases outside the gene matches. The germline V gene encodes CDR1 LGHDT and CDR2 YNNKEL (reference sequence).

This chain joins TRBV20-1 and TRBJ2-7, with 8 bases identical to TRBD1. The CDR3 consists of 12 residues. The trim removed 3 bases at V and 5 bases at J, leaving 3 bases unmatched. The V gene's germline CDR1 is DFQATT and CDR2 SNEGSKA (reference sequence). This CDR3 reads CSASGQGHEQYF. DNA of the CDR3: TGCAGTGCTAGTGGACAGGGCCACGAGCAGTACTTC.

This sequence joins TRBV6-5 and TRBJ2-5; TRBD1 matches 9 bases. CDR1 and CDR2 (germline): MNHEY, SVGAGI. The CDR3 runs 14 residues. Trimming removed 10 bases from V and 5 bases from J; junction bases left unmatched: 11. For the CDR3, the DNA is TGTGCCACCACGGGACAGGGAGGATACGAGACCCAGTACTTC. Its protein is CATTGQGGYETQYF.

The chain links TRBV9 to TRBJ2-2, with 9 bases fitting TRBD2. Germline loops: CDR1 SGDLS, CDR2 YYNGEE. V lost 3 bases to trimming and J lost 4 bases; unmatched junction nucleotides: 7. The CDR3 totals 16 residues. CDR3 loop: CASSATSGASTGELFF. The CDR3 DNA is TGTGCCAGCAGCGCGACTAGCGGAGCGTCCACCGGGGAGCTGTTTTTT. Using reference TRBV9 and TRBJ2-2 for the parts outside the CDR3, the full variable domain is DSGVTQTPKHLITATGQRVTLRCSPRSGDLSVYWYQQSLDQGLQFLIQYYNGEERAKGNILERFSAQQFPDLHSELNLSSLELGDSALYFCASSATSGASTGELFFGEGSRLTVL.

The rearrangement joins TRBV5-3 to TRBJ1-5, with a tentative D call TRBD1 (5 bases). TRBV5-3 is identified as an open reading frame with a role that is uncertain. CDR3 size: 18 residues. The V and J ends lost 2 bases and 2 bases respectively, with 20 bases between them. The CDR3: CARSFCRDGGGCNQPQHF. CDR3 nucleotides: TGTGCCAGAAGCTTTTGTCGTGACGGGGGAGGTTGCAATCAGCCCCAGCATTTT.

This clone was detected only a few times. J is TRBJ1-6 and V is TRBV7-3; 7 bases align to TRBD1. The V gene's germline CDR1 is SGHTA and CDR2 FQGTGA. V dropped 5 bases and J dropped 7; count of bases not matched to a gene: 5. This CDR3 is built from 14 residues. CDR3 DNA: TGTGCCAGCAGCCGACAGGGAAACAATTCACCCCTCCACTTT. It specifies CASSRQGNNSPLHF.

The chain links TRBV7-8 to TRBJ2-3; 7 bases agree with TRBD2. CDR1 and CDR2 from the germline V gene are SGHVS and FQNEAQ. With 1 base clipped from V and 4 bases from J, the junction kept 5 bases outside the gene matches. The CDR3 has 15 amino acids. CDR3 in DNA: TGTGCCAGCAGCTTAGTGGCGGGGGATCCAGATACGCAGTATTTT. Amino acid sequence: CASSLVAGDPDTQYF.

This chain uses TRBV7-9 with TRBJ1-1; D unresolved. V was clipped by 1 base and J by 0 bases, with 12 bases between them. The V gene's germline CDR1 is SEHNR and CDR2 FQNEAQ (reference sequence). This CDR3 is built from 16 residues. This CDR3 reads CASSLGSGRLNTEAFF. The CDR3 DNA sequence: TGTGCCAGCAGCTTAGGTTCCGGCAGGTTGAACACTGAAGCTTTCTTT.

V usage is TRBV3-1 (or the pseudogene TRBV3-2) and J usage is TRBJ2-7; perhaps TRBD1 as D (5 bases). Trimming took 1 base from V and 7 from J, leaving 14 bases between them. This CDR3 comprises 14 residues. The V gene's germline CDR1 is LGHDT and CDR2 YNNKEL (reference sequence). DNA of the CDR3: TGTGCCAGCAGCCAAGGACGGAACAGGTTTGAGCAGTACTTC. Translated, it gives CASSQGRNRFEQYF.

CDR3 loop: CASSPGVGREAFF. Here the CDR3 DNA reads TGTGCCAGCAGTCCGGGGGTGGGCAGGGAAGCTTTCTTT. This chain links TRBV6-2 or TRBV6-3 with TRBJ1-1; possible D gene TRBD1, 5 bases. Germline CDR1 and CDR2: MNHEY and SVGEGT. Trimming removed 5 bases at V and 8 bases at J, with 15 bases between. CDR3 length: 13 residues.

This clone was recorded once. The gene calls are TRBV21-1 and TRBJ1-5; the table's D gene call, TRBD1, was not cross checked with the DNA. TRBV21-1 is designated a pseudogene. The CDR3 has 17 residues. The CDR3 loop reads CASSKRTGTLSNQPQHF. DNA for the CDR3: TGTGCCAGCAGCAAAAGGACAGGGACTCTCTCCAATCAGCCCCAGCATTTT.

This chain uses TRBV2 with TRBJ1-4; TRBD1 matches at 10 bases. The trim removed 6 bases at V and 8 bases at J, leaving 6 bases unmatched. CDR3 length: 14 residues. Germline lookup yields CDR1 SNHLY and CDR2 FYNNEI. CDR3 nucleotide sequence: TGTGCCAGCAGGCGACAGGGGGCTCGAGAAAAACTGTTTTTT. Translated: CASRRQGAREKLFF.

V usage is TRBV5-1 and J usage is TRBJ2-3; D may be TRBD1 (5 bases). This CDR3 contains 14 residues. CDR1 and CDR2 from the germline V gene are SGHRS and YFSETQ. V was clipped by 0 bases and J by 8 bases, with 13 bases between them. In DNA form, the CDR3 reads TGCGCCAGCAGCTTGGTGACAGAAAGGAGTACGCAGTATTTT. Amino acids: CASSLVTERSTQYF. The whole variable domain, filled in from reference TRBV5-1 and TRBJ2-3, reads KAGVTQTPRYLIKTRGQQVTLSCSPISGHRSVSWYQQTPGQGLQFLFEYFSETQRNKGNFPGRFSGRQFSNSRSEMNVSTLELGDSALYLCASSLVTERSTQYFGPGTRLTVL.

V and J are TRBV5-1 and TRBJ2-7, with a possible D match to TRBD2 (6 bases). Germline CDR1 reads SGHRS; CDR2 reads YFSETQ. The CDR3 runs 12 residues. The ends were cut back, 4 bases at V and 6 bases at J, with 11 bases in the middle. Here the CDR3 DNA reads TGCGCCAGCAGCCCCGGGACTGGCGAGCAGTACTTC. Translated, it gives CASSPGTGEQYF.

The chain joins TRBV2 to TRBJ1-5; 10 nucleotides agree with TRBD1. The germline V gene encodes CDR1 SNHLY and CDR2 FYNNEI. With V trimmed by 3 bases and J by 5 bases, 7 bases remained unmatched. This CDR3 region has 16 residues. This CDR3 is CASSDPGQGYDQPQHF. For the CDR3, the DNA is TGTGCCAGCAGTGACCCGGGACAGGGGTATGATCAGCCCCAGCATTTT.